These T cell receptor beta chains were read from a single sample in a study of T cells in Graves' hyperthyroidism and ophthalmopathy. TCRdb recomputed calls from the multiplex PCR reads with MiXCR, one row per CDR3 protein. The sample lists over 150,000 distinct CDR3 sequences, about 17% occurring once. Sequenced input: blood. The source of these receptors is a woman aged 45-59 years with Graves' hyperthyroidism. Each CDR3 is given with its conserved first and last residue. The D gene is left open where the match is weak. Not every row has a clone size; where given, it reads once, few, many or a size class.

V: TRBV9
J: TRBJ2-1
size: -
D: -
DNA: TGTGCCAGCACCCTAGAGGGGCCTGAGCAGTTCTTC
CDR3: CASTLEGPEQFF

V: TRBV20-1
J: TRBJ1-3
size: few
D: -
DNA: TGCAGTGCCAGGACCTCTGGAAACACCATATATTTT
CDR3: CSARTSGNTIYF

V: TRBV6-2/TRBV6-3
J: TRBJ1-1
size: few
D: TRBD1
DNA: TGTGCCAGCAGTTACTCCAGGGGGGGACGGACTGGAGCTTTCTTT
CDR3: CASSYSRGGRTGAFF

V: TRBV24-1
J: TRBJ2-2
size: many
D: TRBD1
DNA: TGTGCCACCAGTCCCCCGGGACAGGGTAACACCGGGGAGCTGTTTTTT
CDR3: CATSPPGQGNTGELFF

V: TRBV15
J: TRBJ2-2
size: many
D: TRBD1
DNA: TGTGCCACCAGCAGAGACTCCACAGGGGGCGGGGAGCTGTTTTTT
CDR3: CATSRDSTGGGELFF

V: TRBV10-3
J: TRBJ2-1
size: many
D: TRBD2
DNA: TGTGCCATCAGTGACTACCGGACTAGCGGGGACTATGCCAATGAGCAGTTCTTC
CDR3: CAISDYRTSGDYANEQFF

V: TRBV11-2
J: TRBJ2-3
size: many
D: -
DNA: TGTGCCAGCAGCTCCACGGGGGCAGATACGCAGTATTTT
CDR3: CASSSTGADTQYF

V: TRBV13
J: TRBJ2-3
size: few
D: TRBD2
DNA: TGTGCCAGCAGTCCCTCCGGGACTAGCGGGGTCCGGGGGGGCACAGATACGCAGTATTTT
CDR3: CASSPSGTSGVRGGTDTQYF

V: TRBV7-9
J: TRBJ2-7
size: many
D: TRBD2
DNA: TGTGCCAGCAGCTCAGCGGGGGGCCCCTACGAGCAGTACTTC
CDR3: CASSSAGGPYEQYF

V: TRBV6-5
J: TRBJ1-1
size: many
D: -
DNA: TGTGCCAGCAGTTGGATCCTGAACACTGAAGCTTTCTTT
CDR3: CASSWILNTEAFF

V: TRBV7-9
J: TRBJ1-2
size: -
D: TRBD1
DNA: TGTGCCAGCAGGCCACCTACAGGGGGGTATGGCTACACCTTC
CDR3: CASRPPTGGYGYTF

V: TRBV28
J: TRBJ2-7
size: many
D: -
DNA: TGTGCCAGCAGCCTTCAAGGGACAACTTTCTCCTACGAGCAGTACTTC
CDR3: CASSLQGTTFSYEQYF

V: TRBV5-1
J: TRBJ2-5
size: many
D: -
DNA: TGCGCCAGCAGCTTAGTCCCAGGGACGGAGGAGACCCAGTACTTC
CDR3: CASSLVPGTEETQYF

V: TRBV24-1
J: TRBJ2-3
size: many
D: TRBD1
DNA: TGTGCCACCAGTGATTTGCCGGGACAGGGGGACGATACGCAGTATTTT
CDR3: CATSDLPGQGDDTQYF

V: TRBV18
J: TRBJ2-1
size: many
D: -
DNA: TGTGCCAGCTCATTCCGGACCCAGGATGAGCAGTTCTTC
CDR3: CASSFRTQDEQFF

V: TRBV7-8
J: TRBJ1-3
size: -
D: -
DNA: TGTGCCAGCAGCCCCCGGGAGGGGCTTGGAAACACCATATATTTT
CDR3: CASSPREGLGNTIYF

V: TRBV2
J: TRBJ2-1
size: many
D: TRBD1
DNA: TGTGCCAGCAGATTGGGACAGGGGGCGGGTGATGAGCAGTTCTTC
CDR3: CASRLGQGAGDEQFF

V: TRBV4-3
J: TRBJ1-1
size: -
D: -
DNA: TGCGCCAGCAGCCAGGCAGGGGCGACTGAAGCTTTCTTT
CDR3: CASSQAGATEAFF

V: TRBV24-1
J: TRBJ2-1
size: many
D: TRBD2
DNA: TGTGCCACCAGTGATCTTCAGCGGGGGGTTGACAATGAGCAGTTCTTC
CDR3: CATSDLQRGVDNEQFF

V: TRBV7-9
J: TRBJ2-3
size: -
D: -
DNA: TGTGCCAGCAGTTCCAGGGACTTCGTACGGACAGATACGCAGTATTTT
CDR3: CASSSRDFVRTDTQYF

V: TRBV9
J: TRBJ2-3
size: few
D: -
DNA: TGTGCCAGCAGCGTTGACGGAAACACAGATACGCAGTATTTT
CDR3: CASSVDGNTDTQYF

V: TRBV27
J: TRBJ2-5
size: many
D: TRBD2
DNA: TGTGCCAGCAGTGCACCCGGGACTAGGGGAGAGACCCAGTACTTC
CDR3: CASSAPGTRGETQYF

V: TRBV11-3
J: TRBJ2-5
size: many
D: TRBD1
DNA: TGTGCCAGCAGCGCCTCCCCGGACAGGGCAGAGACCCAGTACTTC
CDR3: CASSASPDRAETQYF

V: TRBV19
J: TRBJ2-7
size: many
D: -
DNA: TGTGCCAGTAGTCTACCCCCCGGGACGGATTCTTACGAGCAGTACTTC
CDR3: CASSLPPGTDSYEQYF

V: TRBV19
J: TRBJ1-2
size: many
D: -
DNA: TGTGCCAGTAGTAGGACTCCCTCATCCAGTGGCTACACCTTC
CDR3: CASSRTPSSSGYTF

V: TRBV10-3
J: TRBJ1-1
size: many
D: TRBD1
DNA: TGTGCCATCAGTGACCCCCGGGACAGACTTTCTAACACTGAAGCTTTCTTT
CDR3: CAISDPRDRLSNTEAFF

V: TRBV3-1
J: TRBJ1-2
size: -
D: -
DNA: TGTGCCAGCAGCCAGGCCTTCGCCGTTGATGGCTACACCTTC
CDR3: CASSQAFAVDGYTF

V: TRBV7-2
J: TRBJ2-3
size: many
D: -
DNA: TGTGCCAGCAGCTTAGCAGAGGCGGATACGCAGTATTTT
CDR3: CASSLAEADTQYF

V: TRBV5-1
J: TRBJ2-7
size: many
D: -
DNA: TGCGCCAGCAGCTTGGGGGACCCATCCTACGAGCAGTACTTC
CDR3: CASSLGDPSYEQYF

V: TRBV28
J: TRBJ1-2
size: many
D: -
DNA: TGTGCCAGCAGTTTAAACAGGGCAAACTATGGCTACACCTTC
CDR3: CASSLNRANYGYTF

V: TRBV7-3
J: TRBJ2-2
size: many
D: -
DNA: TGTGCCAGCACCCTAAGTGGGTCCTCGAACACCGGGGAGCTGTTTTTT
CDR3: CASTLSGSSNTGELFF

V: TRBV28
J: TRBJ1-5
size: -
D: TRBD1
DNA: TGTGCCAGCAGTTTATACGGACAGGGCAATCAGCCCCAGCATTTT
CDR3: CASSLYGQGNQPQHF

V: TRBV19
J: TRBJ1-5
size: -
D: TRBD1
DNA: TGTGCCAGTAGTATGGTTCCAGGGGGCCCCAATCAGCCCCAGCATTTT
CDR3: CASSMVPGGPNQPQHF

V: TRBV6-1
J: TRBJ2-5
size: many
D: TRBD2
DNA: TGTGCCAGCAGTCCGCACTCTGATAGCGGGGGGCCCCTCGAACAAGAGACCCAGTACTTC
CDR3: CASSPHSDSGGPLEQETQYF

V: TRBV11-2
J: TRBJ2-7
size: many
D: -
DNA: TGTGCCAGCAGCTTAGCCCCCAGGGGATCCTACGAGCAGTACTTC
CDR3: CASSLAPRGSYEQYF

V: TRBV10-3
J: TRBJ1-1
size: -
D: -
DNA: TGTGCCATCACAGGGGTGGAGGGCACTGAAGCTTTCTTT
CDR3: CAITGVEGTEAFF

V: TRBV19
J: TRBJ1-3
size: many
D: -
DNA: TGTGCCAGTAGGGACTCCCACTCTGGAAACACCATATATTTT
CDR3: CASRDSHSGNTIYF

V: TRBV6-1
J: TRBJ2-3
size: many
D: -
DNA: TGTGCCAGCCGCACAGGGGGGGGTGAGGATACGCAGTATTTT
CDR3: CASRTGGGEDTQYF

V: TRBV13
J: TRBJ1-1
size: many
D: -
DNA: TGTGCCAGCAGCCTTGGCCGCACTGAAGCTTTCTTT
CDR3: CASSLGRTEAFF

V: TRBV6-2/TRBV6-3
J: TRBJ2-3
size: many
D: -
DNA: TGTGCCAGCAGTTTCACCACAAGCACAGATACGCAGTATTTT
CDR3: CASSFTTSTDTQYF

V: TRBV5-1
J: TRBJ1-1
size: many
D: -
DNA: TGCGCCAGCAGCTCCAGGGAAGGGAACACTGAAGCTTTCTTT
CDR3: CASSSREGNTEAFF

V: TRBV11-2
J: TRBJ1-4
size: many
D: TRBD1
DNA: TGTGCCAGCAGCTTAGATGGGACAGGGGTTGAAAAACTGTTTTTT
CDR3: CASSLDGTGVEKLFF

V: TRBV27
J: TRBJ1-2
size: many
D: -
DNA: TGTGCCAGCAGTTTTTCGGGAAGGGTAGGCTACACCTTC
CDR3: CASSFSGRVGYTF

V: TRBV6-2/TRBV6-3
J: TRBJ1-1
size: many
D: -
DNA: TGTGCCAGCAGTTACCCCCGAAGGTGGAACACTGAAGCTTTCTTT
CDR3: CASSYPRRWNTEAFF

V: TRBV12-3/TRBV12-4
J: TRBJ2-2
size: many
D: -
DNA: TGTGCCAGCACCCAAAACGGGGGCCTGGGCGGGGAGCTGTTTTTT
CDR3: CASTQNGGLGGELFF

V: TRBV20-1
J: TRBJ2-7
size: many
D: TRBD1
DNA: TGCAGTGCTGCCCGGGCGACAGGGGGGGTTCCATACGAGCAGTACTTC
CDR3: CSAARATGGVPYEQYF

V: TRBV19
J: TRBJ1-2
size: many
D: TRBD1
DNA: TGTGCCAGTAGTATACGGTCGACAGGGACGTATGGCTACACCTTC
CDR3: CASSIRSTGTYGYTF

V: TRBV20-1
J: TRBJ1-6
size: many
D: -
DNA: TGCAGTGCTAGTCCCAGGGATTCACCCCTCCACTTT
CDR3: CSASPRDSPLHF

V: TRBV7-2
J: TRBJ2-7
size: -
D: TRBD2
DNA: TGTGCCAGCAGCTTAATGGTAGCGGGAGCCCACGAGCAGTACTTC
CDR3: CASSLMVAGAHEQYF

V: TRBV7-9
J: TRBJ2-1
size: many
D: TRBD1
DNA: TGTGCCAGCAGCTCCGGGACAGGGTGGTATGAGCAGTTCTTC
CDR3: CASSSGTGWYEQFF

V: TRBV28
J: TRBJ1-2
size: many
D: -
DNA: TGTGCCAGCAGTTTATCTGGGAGCGCCTATGGCTACACCTTC
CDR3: CASSLSGSAYGYTF

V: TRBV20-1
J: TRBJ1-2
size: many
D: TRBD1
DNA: TGCAGTGCTAGAGACGCAGGACAGGGGGCAGTAGGCTACACCTTC
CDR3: CSARDAGQGAVGYTF

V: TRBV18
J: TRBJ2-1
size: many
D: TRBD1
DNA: TGTGCCAGCTCACCCGAGGGGGCCGATGAGCAGTTCTTC
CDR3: CASSPEGADEQFF

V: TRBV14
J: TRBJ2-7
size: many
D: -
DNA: TGTGCCAGCAGCCTCAGCCTGGGGGATTTCTCCTACGAGCAGTACTTC
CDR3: CASSLSLGDFSYEQYF

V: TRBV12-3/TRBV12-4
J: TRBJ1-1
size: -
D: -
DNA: TGTGCCAGCAGTTTAATGGGGAGGACTGAAGCTTTCTTT
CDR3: CASSLMGRTEAFF

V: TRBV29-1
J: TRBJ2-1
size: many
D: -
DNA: TGCAGCGTTGAAGGGACGGGTCAGACCTACAATGAGCAGTTCTTC
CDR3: CSVEGTGQTYNEQFF